This record concerns one T cell receptor (beta chain) sequence. Its antigen remains unidentified. The data are from a study of T cell repertoires in cytomegalovirus infection. Study-level information: Public TCR beta signatures were indicative of both CMV infection and a matching HLA type. The study, taken as a whole, reports: HLA-C-restricted CMV-specific TCR beta clonotypes were dominant in the ex vivo response. Carriers of CMV plus the relevant HLA were identified by cumulative public TCR beta family frequency.

One entry per CDR3 protein, called by TCRdb with MiXCR from the reads. The sample lists nearly 650,000 distinct CDR3 sequences, approximately 25% occurring once. With 0 bases removed from V and 7 bases from J, the gap between germline ends came to 19 bases. The CDR3 spans 16 residues. Germline loops: CDR1 MNHEY, CDR2 SVGAGI. Sequencing was carried out using CD8+ T cells from PBMCs. The chain is built from TRBV6-5 and TRBJ2-7; possibly TRBD2 for D (5 bases). The TCR comes from a human donor in good health (CMV status not recorded). Some clones in this sample may be carry-over from other donors' samples. The CDR3 nucleotides read TGTGCCAGCAGTTACTCGAATACCCCCCCTTGGAGGGAGCAGTACTTC. Encoded protein: CASSYSNTPPWREQYF.